A selection of T cell receptor beta chains follows, all from one sample in a study of T cells in Graves' hyperthyroidism and ophthalmopathy. TCRdb re-analysed the multiplex PCR reads in MiXCR, keeping a single row per CDR3 protein. The sample records around 300,000 distinct CDR3 sequences, roughly 22% being singletons. The source material was blood. The receptor source for this set is a man in his thirties or forties with Graves' ophthalmopathy. Each CDR3 is given without its conserved first and last residue.

v_call	cdr3_aa
TRBV10-3	AISDLRKNTEAF
TRBV7-9	ASSLPDGREETQY
TRBV29-1	SVAGTGGGEQY
TRBV4-2	ASSLGGRQGDEQL
TRBV28	ASSWTGAKNIQY
TRBV6-1	ASSFDRNQPQH
TRBV6-1	ASSLTRGVSYEQY
TRBV11-3	ASSTWTSVNEQF
TRBV19	ASSINRVGANTEAF
TRBV29-1	SVYGSSTDTQY
TRBV6-6	ASSYGQYTGELF
TRBV6-1	ASSGLAGYNEQF
TRBV10-3	AISFPGGSSYEQY
TRBV12-3/TRBV12-4	ASSFWLAGSTDTQY
TRBV2	ASRETPNSEAF
TRBV7-2	ASSPTWGSRTEAF
TRBV12-3/TRBV12-4	ASSYHDRGADTQY
TRBV20-1	SAPGLAGGRSYNEQF
TRBV7-2	ASSSLGPQGYIQY
TRBV24-1	ATSETGQGDTQY
TRBV7-6	ASSFFTSGRALPDTQY
TRBV29-1	SVEKGPPGAQETQY
TRBV18	ASSPQEGQLNTEAF
TRBV28	ASSFETGDNTEAF
TRBV2	ASSERGKNTEAF
TRBV20-1	SARDGTGVMNEQF
TRBV2	ASNAAVSYEQY
TRBV3-1	ASSPRTSGTFGQF
TRBV3-1	ASSLRDWNLINEQF
TRBV25-1	ASSDGLTYNEQF
TRBV7-9	ASSLELRSTGNTIY
TRBV4-2	ASSWGGADTEAF
TRBV12-3/TRBV12-4	ASRVQKNTEAF
TRBV2	ASSETSGSSNEQF
TRBV30	AWSGFGLSTEAF
TRBV5-1	ASSLDSLAGVWF
TRBV29-1	SVEELRDRINYGYT
TRBV7-2	ASSLGKPDTQY
TRBV6-1	ASMGLAGEETQY
TRBV5-6	ASSLLSGAMSYEQY
TRBV20-1	SAYFMNTEAF
TRBV12-3/TRBV12-4	ASRTRTGINSPLH
TRBV6-1	ASSAERGRPNQPQH
TRBV10-3	AISPSGSRGTDTQY
TRBV27	ASSKTGSYEQY
TRBV5-8	ASSLSATTYEQY
TRBV7-8	ASTSNGLAGYEQY
TRBV11-2	ASSSGLSSYNEQF
TRBV9	ASSVRLASYNEQF
TRBV20-1	SADPVSGTGVTDTQY
TRBV7-9	ASSFAGVGEQY
TRBV29-1	SVARDINQPQH
TRBV5-1	ASSLRGDGEQY
TRBV12-3/TRBV12-4	ASSPESSNQPQH
TRBV5-1	ASSLQDVYTGELF